A single sample gave rise to the 25 T cell receptor beta chains below, sequenced in a study of blood T cell repertoires in COVID-19. Using immunoSEQ multiplex PCR, the repertoire was profiled, and TCRdb retains in-frame clones only, with some absent. The sample has fewer than 250,000 clones; approximately 81% are singletons. Sequencing used peripheral blood. These receptors all come from a man under 40 with active or convalescent COVID-19.

The chain carries TRBV3-1 (or the pseudogene TRBV3-2) and TRBJ2-1; the D gene is possibly TRBD2 (6 bases). CDR3 length equals 12 residues. V gave up 4 bases and J gave up 7 bases, with 8 bases separating them. The germline gives CDR1 LGHDT, CDR2 YNNKEL (reference sequence). Written as DNA, the CDR3 is TGTGCCAGCAGCCCTGGGGGGAATGAGCAGTTCTTC. Amino acids: CASSPGGNEQFF.

This sequence joins TRBV18 and TRBJ2-5; weak D call: TRBD1 (5 bases). This CDR3 comprises 13 residues. V lost 2 bases and J lost 4, with 8 bases in between. The V gene's germline CDR1 is KGHSH and CDR2 LQKENI. CDR3 in amino acids: CASSPGHRETQYF. The CDR3 DNA follows: TGTGCCAGCTCACCAGGACACAGAGAGACCCAGTACTTC.

CDR3 in amino acids: CASSPGQDTRGTEAFF. CDR3 bases: TGTGCCAGCAGCCCCGGACAGGACACCCGAGGCACTGAAGCTTTCTTT. The chain combines TRBV9 with TRBJ1-1, with 7 positions matching TRBD1. This CDR3 has 16 amino acids. Germline V gene lookup returns CDR1 SGDLS and CDR2 YYNGEE. V dropped 4 bases and J dropped 4; count of bases not matched to a gene: 13.

This clone has just a few counts. The CDR3 DNA sequence: TGTGCCAGCAGCGTGGGGACTAGCGGGGGTCTCACCGGGGAGCTGTTTTTT. The encoded protein is CASSVGTSGGLTGELFF. The chain uses TRBV5-5 and TRBJ2-2; 14 bases align to TRBD2. CDR1 SGHKS and CDR2 YYEKEE come from the germline V gene (reference sequence). J was trimmed by 4 bases and V by 4 bases; bases with no gene match: 6. The CDR3 runs to 17 residues.

This clone was recorded only once. A much larger clonotype is one base distant, so this may be a read error. The genes are TRBV6-4 and TRBJ2-2; 10 bases match TRBD2. V trimming: 4 bases; J trimming: 1 base; junction bases outside the gene matches: 0. CDR1 is MRHNA and CDR2 is SNTAGT in the germline V gene. This CDR3 spans 15 amino acids. CDR3 sequence (DNA): TGTGCCAGCAGTGGGACTAGCGGGAACACCGGGGAGCTGTTTTTT. Translating it yields CASSGTSGNTGELFF.

The chain employs TRBV3-1 (or the pseudogene TRBV3-2) and TRBJ2-1; 7 bases agree with TRBD2. Germline values: CDR1 LGHDT, CDR2 YNNKEL (reference sequence). V lost 1 base and J lost 8; bases outside the gene matches: 8. The CDR3 has 15 residues. CDR3 bases: TGTGCCAGCAGCCAAGCCTCCTGGGGGGGGGATGAGCAGTTCTTC. Translated, it gives CASSQASWGGDEQFF.

This clone occurred a few times. This sample also contains other DNA sequences that code for the same CDR3. The rearrangement uses TRBV19 and TRBJ1-5; D may be TRBD1 (5 bases). CDR1 and CDR2 from the germline V gene are LNHDA and SQIVND (reference sequence). The CDR3 is 14 residues long. V was cut by 3 bases and J by 4 bases, with 10 bases left in between. The CDR3 region is CASSIRGGNQPQHF. The CDR3 DNA reads as TGTGCCAGTAGTATTCGGGGGGGGAATCAGCCCCAGCATTTT.

This chain joins TRBV6-4 and TRBJ1-4; TRBD1 agrees at 10 bases. There are 17 residues in the CDR3. Germline assignment: CDR1 MRHNA and CDR2 SNTAGT. Losses at the gene ends were 8 bases for V and 3 bases for J; bases not matched to a gene: 12. The CDR3 loop is CASSLDRGLRANEKLFF. The CDR3 nucleotides are TGTGCCAGCTCCCTCGACAGGGGGCTTCGGGCTAATGAAAAACTGTTTTTT.

The V call is TRBV27, the J call TRBJ1-2; no reliable D call. Per the germline V gene, CDR1 is MNHEY and CDR2 is SMNVEV (reference sequence). CDR3 length: 15 amino acids. Trimming left V 6 bases short and J 0 bases short, with 14 bases between. The CDR3 here is CASRLTQAPNYGYTF. Written as DNA, the CDR3 is TGTGCCAGCAGGCTGACGCAGGCCCCTAACTATGGCTACACCTTC.

This clone was seen more than once but under ten times. This chain links TRBV5-5 with TRBJ1-2, with 7 bases lining up with TRBD1. This CDR3 is built from 16 residues. Germline V gene data show CDR1 as SGHKS and CDR2 as YYEKEE (reference sequence). The V segment lost 4 bases and the J segment 5 bases; nucleotides outside the gene matches: 14. The CDR3 is CASSREGAQVRYGYTF. As DNA, the CDR3 is TGTGCCAGCAGCCGGGAGGGGGCGCAAGTTCGGTATGGCTACACCTTC.

This sequence joins TRBV12-3 or TRBV12-4 and TRBJ1-2; 8 bases fit TRBD1. The CDR3 has 12 amino acids. Trimming removed 1 base from V and 12 bases from J; junction bases left unmatched: 4. The CDR3: CASSLGTGNDTF. CDR3 in DNA: TGTGCCAGCAGTTTAGGGACAGGGAATGACACCTTC.

The genes are TRBV28 and TRBJ1-1, with D tentatively TRBD1 (6 bases). Germline V CDR1 and CDR2: MDHEN, SYDVKM. Trimming removed 7 bases from V and 8 bases from J, with 23 bases in between. The CDR3 extends over 15 amino acids. The CDR3 loop reads CASIQPGHPIGEAFF. CDR3 DNA: TGTGCCAGCATTCAACCGGGACACCCTATCGGCGAAGCTTTCTTT.

The chain carries TRBV28 and TRBJ1-5; a weak D match, TRBD1 (6 bases). CDR1 MDHEN and CDR2 SYDVKM come from the germline V gene. The CDR3 runs to 14 residues. The V end was cut by 5 bases, the J end by 0 bases, with 8 bases between. CDR3 bases: TGTGCCAGCAGTGGGGGACATAGCAATCAGCCCCAGCATTTT. Translated, it gives CASSGGHSNQPQHF. Full variable domain (outside the CDR3, taken from reference TRBV28 and TRBJ1-5): DVKVTQSSRYLVKRTGEKVFLECVQDMDHENMFWYRQDPGLGLRLIYFSYDVKMKEKGDIPEGYSVSREKKERFSLILESASTNQTSMYLCASSGGHSNQPQHFGDGTRLSIL.

V usage is TRBV10-2 and J usage is TRBJ2-3; TRBD1 matches 8 bases. Germline V lookup: CDR1 WSHSY, CDR2 SAAADI. Trimming cost V 11 bases and J 6 bases; bases outside gene matches: 13. CDR3 length equals 14 residues. The CDR3 reads CALRGQGASDTQYF. CDR3 in DNA: TGCGCCCTTAGGGGGCAGGGGGCGTCGGATACGCAGTATTTT.

CDR3 region: CASSTAGDVPRAFF. The CDR3 nucleotides are TGTGCCAGCAGCACTGCAGGGGACGTCCCTCGAGCTTTCTTT. J is TRBJ1-1 and V is TRBV6-2 or TRBV6-3; tentatively, D is TRBD1 (6 bases). CDR3 length equals 14 residues. Per germline, CDR1 MNHEY and CDR2 SVGEGT. V was clipped by 6 bases and J by 10 bases, with 21 bases between them.

V usage is TRBV4-1 and J usage is TRBJ2-7; 10 bases are shared with TRBD1. CDR1 and CDR2 (germline): MGHRA, YSYEKL. This CDR3 spans 14 amino acids. V dropped 3 bases and J dropped 2; count of bases not matched to a gene: 1. The CDR3 reads CASSHDRGPYEQYF. CDR3 coding DNA: TGCGCCAGCAGCCATGACAGGGGGCCCTACGAGCAGTACTTC.

The rearrangement joins TRBV7-2 to TRBJ2-4; a weak D match, TRBD1 (6 bases). V shed 4 bases and J shed 0 bases, with 16 bases lying between them. The length of the CDR3 is 17 residues. CDR1 is SGHTA, CDR2 FQGNSA, per germline. CDR3 loop: CASSSTGPFIAKNIQYF. The CDR3 DNA follows: TGTGCCAGCAGCTCGACAGGTCCTTTTATAGCCAAAAACATTCAGTACTTC. Looking up the rest from reference TRBV7-2 and TRBJ2-4 gives the full variable domain: GAGVSQSPSNKVTEKGKDVELRCDPISGHTALYWYRQSLGQGLEFLIYFQGNSAPDKSGLPSDRFSAERTGGSVSTLTIQRTQQEDSAVYLCASSSTGPFIAKNIQYFGAGTRLSVL.

This clone has a handful of counts. This sequence joins TRBV25-1 and TRBJ2-1; maybe TRBD2 (6 bases). Germline V lookup: CDR1 MGHDK, CDR2 SYGVNS. V was trimmed by 4 bases and J by 0 bases, leaving 10 bases between them. CDR3 length equals 15 residues. CDR3 in amino acids: CASSVGGLSYNEQFF. As DNA, the CDR3 is TGTGCCAGCAGTGTTGGAGGGCTCTCCTACAATGAGCAGTTCTTC.

The chain combines TRBV19 with TRBJ2-4, with D perhaps TRBD1 (5 bases). V was cut by 2 bases and J by 2 bases, with 10 bases left in between. The germline V gene has CDR1 LNHDA and CDR2 SQIVND (reference sequence). The CDR3 runs 15 residues. CDR3 coding DNA: TGTGCCAGTAGTATAACAGGCTTAACCAAAAACATTCAGTACTTC. Protein product: CASSITGLTKNIQYF.

This clone has only one observation. This chain connects TRBV27 to TRBJ2-7; 8 bases are shared with TRBD2. Germline-derived CDR1 and CDR2 are MNHEY and SMNVEV (reference sequence). After removal of 8 bases from V and 4 bases from J, the junction contained 7 bases not matched to a gene. CDR3 size: 13 residues. DNA of the CDR3: TGTGCCAGCGCATTGAGCGGGAGTTACGAGCAGTACTTC. This sequence encodes CASALSGSYEQYF.

The sample holds one count of this clone. At one end, the junction sequence differs from germline, possibly due to a read error. The gene calls are TRBV27 and TRBJ2-7, with 9 bases that match TRBD1. The CDR3 runs to 15 residues. CDR1 and CDR2 (germline): MNHEY, SMNVEV (reference sequence). CDR3 sequence: CDSSLTGGLNYEQYF. The CDR3 DNA follows: TGTGACAGCAGTTTAACAGGGGGCCTTAACTACGAGCAGTACTTC.

This chain uses TRBV28 with TRBJ2-1, with D possibly matching TRBD1 (5 bases). The CDR3 is 12 residues long. Trimming cost V 6 bases and J 10 bases, with 13 bases left between them. The germline V gene encodes CDR1 MDHEN and CDR2 SYDVKM. The CDR3 nucleotides are TGTGCCAGCAGCCCATCGACAGCCGAGCAGTTCTTC. Protein product: CASSPSTAEQFF.

The CDR3 nucleotides read TGTGCCACCAGCCCTCGAACGGGCTATGGCTACACCTTC. This gives the protein CATSPRTGYGYTF. This chain joins TRBV15 and TRBJ1-2; D unresolved. V gave up 5 bases and J gave up 4 bases, with 11 bases separating them. Germline V lookup: CDR1 LNHNV, CDR2 YYDKDF (reference sequence). The CDR3 contains 13 residues.

Note on this clone: This specimen includes other DNA sequences encoding the same CDR3. The V call is TRBV6-4, the J call TRBJ2-3; D is possibly TRBD2 (5 bases). The germline V gene has CDR1 MRHNA and CDR2 SNTAGT. This CDR3 has 14 residues. V was trimmed by 0 bases and J by 1 base, leaving 5 bases between them. This CDR3 is CASSDSGGTDTQYF. DNA of the CDR3: TGTGCCAGCAGTGACTCGGGAGGCACAGATACGCAGTATTTT.

V is TRBV27 and J is TRBJ2-1; 9 nucleotides match TRBD1. Germline-derived CDR1 and CDR2 are MNHEY and SMNVEV (reference sequence). This CDR3 contains 14 residues. V gave up 5 bases and J gave up 7 bases; unmatched junction bases: 6. CDR3 DNA sequence: TGTGCCAGCAGTCCCGGGACAGGGATGAATGAGCAGTTCTTC. It is translated as CASSPGTGMNEQFF.